The T cell receptor (beta chain) described here comes from a study of cytomegalovirus exposure and HLA in healthy donors. Amplification used 60 Vbeta primers and 13 Jbeta primers. The data were produced by immunoSEQ multiplex PCR, yet TCRdb's version contains in-frame clones alone and is incomplete. This sample has more than 40,000 clones, with about 84% found just once. V dropped 7 bases and J dropped 8; count of bases not matched to a gene: 10. This CDR3 has 14 amino acids. Germline CDR1 is SEHNR and CDR2 is FQNEAQ (reference sequence). The receptor was isolated from a man aged 50 to 59 in good health and CMV-seronegative. The sequenced sample was PBMCs. This chain uses TRBV7-9 with TRBJ2-1; 8 bases map to TRBD1. The chain's CDR3 is CASIKWAGGDEQFF. The CDR3 region has the DNA TGTGCCAGCATAAAGTGGGCAGGGGGCGATGAGCAGTTCTTC.